The 2 T cell receptor beta chains below all came from one sample that was sequenced in a study of metastatic and nonmetastatic thyroid tumors. Using MiXCR, TCRdb reanalyzed the PCR reads. Among 24,000 or so clones listed, approximately 20% were seen once. Thyroid surgery took place with no prior treatment in any patient. Sample: blood. The receptor set was obtained from a female donor with papillary thyroid cancer or a benign thyroid nodule (not recorded which). Some clones in this sample may be carry-over from other donors' samples.

This clone was seen at least ten times. The J gene is TRBJ2-5, the V gene TRBV19; TRBD2 aligns across 10 bases. This CDR3 contains 13 residues. Trimming took 6 bases from V and 3 from J; bases not matched to a gene: 1. CDR1 LNHDA and CDR2 SQIVND come from the germline V gene (reference sequence). CDR3 protein: CASSGLAEETQYF. The CDR3 DNA reads as TGTGCCAGTAGCGGACTAGCGGAAGAGACCCAGTACTTC.

This clone was seen repeatedly, ten times or more. The J gene is TRBJ2-1, the V gene TRBV18, with D uncertain. V shed 3 bases and J shed 4 bases, with 19 bases lying between them. Germline CDR1 KGHSH, CDR2 LQKENI. The CDR3 sequence is 17 residues long. In DNA, the CDR3 is TGTGCCAGCTCACCGCGACCAGGCCCATCGCAATACAATGAGCAGTTCTTC. This encodes CASSPRPGPSQYNEQFF. The full variable domain, its missing parts supplied by reference TRBV18 and TRBJ2-1, is NAGVMQNPRHLVRRRGQEARLRCSPMKGHSHVYWYRQLPEEGLKFMVYLQKENIIDESGMPKERFSAEFPKEGPSILRIQQVVRGDSAAYFCASSPRPGPSQYNEQFFGPGTRLTVL.